This record covers a single TCR beta chain. V was trimmed by 4 bases and J by 5 bases, leaving 19 bases between them. The CDR3 is 15 residues long. The V gene's germline CDR1 is SGHNT and CDR2 YYREEE (reference sequence). The sample is drawn from a study of CD8+ T cells in alopecia areata. In each case, RNA was isolated and then reverse transcribed into cDNA as the sequencing template. The table came from immunoSEQ multiplex PCR; TCRdb's copy has only in-frame clones and leaves some out. This repertoire shows a few hundred thousand clones, about 60% found once; its top ten account for 0.9% to 0.95%. Treatment here: oral pan-JAK inhibitor, 5-10 mg twice daily.

This receptor was obtained from a human donor with alopecia areata. V and J are TRBV5-4 and TRBJ2-7, with D perhaps matching TRBD1 (6 bases). The specimen was CD4+ T cells sorted from blood, collected around week 52, from a patient treated with tofacitinib. The CDR3 region is CASSDVRTALDEQYF. The DNA of the CDR3 is TGTGCCAGCAGCGACGTTCGGACAGCCCTCGACGAGCAGTACTTC.